The entry below gives a single T cell receptor beta chain sequence along with its context. The V gene's germline CDR1 is SNHLY and CDR2 FYNNEI. Unmatched junction bases numbered 9, after V lost 5 bases and J lost 3 bases. The CDR3 is made up of 16 amino acids. The entry originates in a study of T cell changes during pregnancy in multiple sclerosis. TCRdb's table, derived via immunoSEQ multiplex PCR, lists solely in-frame clones and lacks some. Of about 44,000 clones in the sample, over 85% were seen once. The sample here was CD4+ T cells from peripheral blood mononuclear cells, taken in the first trimester of pregnancy. The source is a female donor with multiple sclerosis, enrolled in a pregnancy study. This chain joins TRBV2 and TRBJ2-7, with 11 bases lining up with TRBD1. Here the CDR3 DNA reads TGTGCCAGCAGTCCGGACAGGGGGCGAGGGTACTACGAGCAGTACTTC. Translation: CASSPDRGRGYYEQYF.